Sequencing of this T cell receptor (beta chain) was carried out in a study of blood T cell repertoires in COVID-19. Looking at the study overall: COVID-19 samples, acute and convalescent, were from the United States, Italy and Spain. The cDNA or gDNA used as material had been derived from T cells, B-cell-depleted T cells, or PBMCs.

Authors' processing steps: Quantification of nucleated cells was approximated via reference gene primer amplification. Profiling relied on immunoSEQ multiplex PCR, and the TCRdb table lists in-frame clones only, not all of them. V, J and clone size derive from that table, while D and trimming were established from the DNA sequence. The sample has about 75,000 clones, 88% seen once. Sequencing was performed on peripheral blood. The sequence derives from a human donor in a cohort sampled during active COVID-19.

CDR3 coding DNA: TGTGCCAGCAGCCGGTCTGCGGCCATACACGTCACAGATACGCAGTATTTT. Translated: CASSRSAAIHVTDTQYF. The rearrangement links TRBV4-2 to TRBJ2-3; D remains ambiguous. CDR1 and CDR2 (germline): LGHNA, YNFKEQ. The V and J ends lost 4 bases and 2 bases respectively, with 19 bases between them. This CDR3 region has 17 residues.